This TCR beta chain was recovered during a study of T cells in Graves' hyperthyroidism and ophthalmopathy. Authors of the study amplified TCR beta CDR3 regions from RNA transcripts. Initially, a first-round RT-PCR of the TCR CDR3 employed the HTBI primer set. From the multiplex PCR reads, TCRdb called clonotypes with MiXCR, one entry per CDR3 protein. The sample has 250,000 to 300,000 distinct CDR3 sequences, about 14% seen once. Specimen: blood. This receptor was identified in a woman aged 40 to 50 with Graves' hyperthyroidism that later progressed to Graves' ophthalmopathy.

This CDR3 reads CASSPPAGASYDQPQHF. As DNA, the CDR3 is TGTGCCAGCAGCCCCCCAGCCGGGGCCTCTTACGATCAGCCCCAGCATTTT. The chain recombines TRBV7-9 with TRBJ1-5; TRBD1 might be the D (5 bases). The germline V gene encodes CDR1 SEHNR and CDR2 FQNEAQ (reference sequence). V shed 5 bases and J shed 5 bases, with 22 bases lying between them. The CDR3 has 17 amino acids.